This is a list of T cell receptor beta chains from one sample in a study of lymphopenia after photon versus proton radiotherapy. Clones were sequenced by immunoSEQ multiplex PCR, and TCRdb holds only the in-frame ones, with some missing. The sample lists around 30,000 clones; nearly 90% were seen once. Specimen: peripheral blood, collected from a patient treated with proton-based radiotherapy. The receptor source for this set is a woman in her 70s with pancreatic cancer. Some clones in this sample may be carry-over from other donors' samples. Each CDR3 is given with its conserved first and last residue. The D gene is left open where the match is weak. Only some rows state a clone size, as once, few, many or a class for expanded clones.

J	V	D	size	DNA	CDR3
TRBJ2-3	TRBV10-1	TRBD2	once	TGCGCCAGCAGCTTAGGACTAGGCACAGATACGCAGTATTTT	CASSLGLGTDTQYF
TRBJ2-2	TRBV7-7	TRBD1	once	TGTGCTAGCAGCGCCGACAGGGGGATCGGCACCGGGGAGCTGTTTTTT	CASSADRGIGTGELFF
TRBJ1-2	TRBV11-2	-	-	TGTGCCAGCAGCCAACCGGGGGGGGGCTATGGCTACACCTTC	CASSQPGGGYGYTF
TRBJ1-2	TRBV6-1	TRBD1	-	TGTGCCAGCAGTGAAGCCGGGACAGTAAATGGCTACACCTTC	CASSEAGTVNGYTF
TRBJ1-2	TRBV28	-	-	TGTGCCAGCAGTTTTTATCTCCCCTCAGGGCCAGACTATGGCTACACCTTC	CASSFYLPSGPDYGYTF
TRBJ2-5	TRBV4-3	TRBD2	-	TGCGCCAGCAGCCGACTAGCGGGGGAGACCCAGTACTTC	CASSRLAGETQYF
TRBJ2-1	TRBV6-1	-	-	TGTGCCAGCAGTGGGACGGATAGATACAATGAGCAGTTCTTC	CASSGTDRYNEQFF
TRBJ1-6	TRBV4-3	TRBD1	once	TGCGCCAGCAGCCAAGATCTGGGACAGGAGAGTTATAATTCACCCCTCCACTTT	CASSQDLGQESYNSPLHF
TRBJ1-4	TRBV29-1	TRBD1	-	TGCAGCGCTTTCGGGACAGGGGGGGAAAAACTGTTTTTT	CSAFGTGGEKLFF
TRBJ2-3	TRBV2	-	-	TGTGCCAGCAGTGTACAGGATAAGGTCGCAGATACGCAGTATTTT	CASSVQDKVADTQYF
TRBJ2-1	TRBV7-2	TRBD2	-	TGTGCCAGCAGCGTGGTCAGGACTAGCGGGGGGGAGCAGTTCTTC	CASSVVRTSGGEQFF
TRBJ2-3	TRBV9	TRBD2	-	TGTGCCAGCAGCGTAGTGGCGGGGGACACAGATACGCAGTATTTT	CASSVVAGDTDTQYF
TRBJ1-3	TRBV11-2	-	-	TGTGCCAGCAGCTTAGTAGGGACTGGAAACACCATATATTTT	CASSLVGTGNTIYF
TRBJ2-1	TRBV11-2	-	-	TGTGCCAGCAGCTTGGCTCTTGAGCAGTTCTTC	CASSLALEQFF
TRBJ2-7	TRBV28	-	-	TGTGCCAGCAGCCTCGGACGGGACTACGAGCAGTACTTC	CASSLGRDYEQYF
TRBJ1-1	TRBV28	-	-	TGTGCCAGCATGAGTTGGGGCAACACTGAAGCTTTCTTT	CASMSWGNTEAFF
TRBJ2-1	TRBV19	TRBD2	-	TGTGCCAGTAGTATTCGGAGCGGGACTCCCAATGAGCAGTTCTTC	CASSIRSGTPNEQFF
TRBJ2-7	TRBV10-1	-	few	TGCGCCAGCAGACCCAGTTCCCACTACGAGCAGTACTTC	CASRPSSHYEQYF
TRBJ2-7	TRBV7-9	-	once	TGTGCCAGCAGCTTAGCAGAGGCCTCCTACGAGCAGTACTTC	CASSLAEASYEQYF
TRBJ2-1	TRBV5-5	TRBD2	-	TGTGCCAGCAGCCGGACTAGCGGGACTTACAATGAGCAGTTCTTC	CASSRTSGTYNEQFF
TRBJ2-2	TRBV18	-	once	TGTGCCAGCTCTCCCGACACCGGGGAGCTGTTTTTT	CASSPDTGELFF
TRBJ1-6	TRBV28	-	-	TGTGCCAGCAGGGCGCCGGGTGGGGCCGGTAATTCACCCCTCCACTTT	CASRAPGGAGNSPLHF
TRBJ1-1	TRBV19	-	once	TGTGCCAGTAGTATAGAAGCGGGGGGTTCTAGCACTGAAGCTTTCTTT	CASSIEAGGSSTEAFF
TRBJ1-3	TRBV28	-	-	TGTGCCAGCAGTCGCTCCGACGGGTGGACGGGAAACACCATATATTTT	CASSRSDGWTGNTIYF
TRBJ2-1	TRBV10-3	TRBD1	-	TGTGCCATCAGAGGGACAGGGTTAAATGAGCAGTTCTTC	CAIRGTGLNEQFF
TRBJ2-1	TRBV11-2	TRBD2	-	TGTGCCAGCAGCTTCCCCCGGCTAGCGGGAGGAAATGAGCAGTTCTTC	CASSFPRLAGGNEQFF
TRBJ2-1	TRBV6-6	-	-	TGTGCCAGCAGTAATATCGGGATTTACAATGAGCAGTTCTTC	CASSNIGIYNEQFF
TRBJ2-1	TRBV15	-	-	TGTGCCACCAACAGGGGCTCGGGGGATGAGCAGTTCTTC	CATNRGSGDEQFF
TRBJ2-1	TRBV11-3	-	-	TGTGCCAGCAGCGCAGGGCTCCCCGACGGTGAGCAGTTCTTC	CASSAGLPDGEQFF
TRBJ2-7	TRBV7-2	-	-	TGTGCCAGCAGCTTAAGGGGTCGCTACGAGCAGTACTTC	CASSLRGRYEQYF
TRBJ1-3	TRBV7-9	-	few	TGTGCCAGCAGCTTAGGGCCACTCGACTCTGGAAACACCATATATTTT	CASSLGPLDSGNTIYF
TRBJ2-1	TRBV7-3	-	-	TGTGCCAGCAGCTCCATAGCGGTCTCCTACAATGAGCAGTTCTTC	CASSSIAVSYNEQFF
TRBJ1-5	TRBV28	TRBD1	-	TGTGCCAGCAGGGGACAGGGGGCCCATCAGCCCCAGCATTTT	CASRGQGAHQPQHF
TRBJ1-4	TRBV6-5	TRBD1	-	TGTGCCAGCAGGCACAGGGGAAGTAAGAATGAAAAACTGTTTTTT	CASRHRGSKNEKLFF
TRBJ2-1	TRBV20-1	-	once	TGCAGTGCTAGTGTTTACAATGAGCAGTTCTTC	CSASVYNEQFF